This T cell receptor beta chain was recovered during a study of shared clonotypes between healthy human individuals. Whole-study context: Serving as donors were a couple of women and a few men, whose ages spanned 18 to 49. Findings of the study overall: Among non-shared clonotypes, generation probabilities were lower than among those shared by all four donors.

Profiling relied on immunoSEQ multiplex PCR, and the TCRdb table lists in-frame clones only, not all of them. Here the sample spans 600,000 to 750,000 clones, around 72% being singletons. Concerning this clone itself: Antigen unknown.

The germline V gene has CDR1 MDHEN and CDR2 SYDVKM. Trimming took off 3 bases at V and 2 bases at J, with 10 bases between the two ends. The CDR3 loop spans 14 amino acids. Investigators divided CD4+ cells into CD45RA+ naive and CD45RA-negative memory subsets. The origin of this receptor is a woman aged 30 to 39 in good health. This chain links TRBV28 with TRBJ1-1; D is uncertain. The sample taken for sequencing was memory CD4+ T cells sorted from blood. Subset given: CD45RA-negative fraction. The CDR3 reads CASSFGGFNTEAFF. Here the CDR3 DNA reads TGTGCCAGCAGTTTCGGCGGGTTCAACACTGAAGCTTTCTTT. The full variable domain, its missing parts supplied by reference TRBV28 and TRBJ1-1, is DVKVTQSSRYLVKRTGEKVFLECVQDMDHENMFWYRQDPGLGLRLIYFSYDVKMKEKGDIPEGYSVSREKKERFSLILESASTNQTSMYLCASSFGGFNTEAFFGQGTRLTVV.